These 17 T cell receptor beta chains came from one sample sequenced in a study of siplizumab effects on memory and regulatory T cells. Assay used: immunoSEQ multiplex PCR; TCRdb lists only in-frame clones, some missing. The repertoire holds 85,000 to 130,000 clones, with 80% to 95% as singletons. The sample was CD4+ T cells sorted from blood. Every receptor here comes from a human donor in good health. Some clones in this sample may be carry-over from other donors' samples.

V and J are TRBV5-1 and TRBJ1-2, with TRBD1 identical over 8 bases. Germline values: CDR1 SGHRS, CDR2 YFSETQ. Germline trimming cut 4 bases from V and 8 bases from J; bases unmatched to any gene: 7. There are 13 residues in the CDR3. The CDR3 spells CASSPDRVGGYTF. CDR3 DNA sequence: TGCGCCAGCAGCCCGGACAGGGTAGGGGGCTACACCTTC.

V is TRBV27 and J is TRBJ2-2, with 8 nucleotides matching TRBD2. V trimming: 2 bases; J trimming: 0 bases; junction bases outside the gene matches: 2. Germline CDR1 and CDR2: MNHEY and SMNVEV (reference sequence). The CDR3 loop spans 16 amino acids. The CDR3 loop reads CASSLASGSNTGELFF. The CDR3 coding sequence is TGTGCCAGCAGTTTAGCTAGCGGGTCGAACACCGGGGAGCTGTTTTTT.

The V gene is TRBV18, the J gene TRBJ2-5; 13 bases match TRBD2. Germline V CDR1 and CDR2: KGHSH, LQKENI. V dropped 2 bases and J dropped 4; count of bases not matched to a gene: 4. The length of the CDR3 is 16 residues. CDR3 in amino acids: CASSPRTSGRGETQYF. In DNA, the CDR3 is TGTGCCAGCTCACCAAGGACTAGCGGGAGAGGAGAGACCCAGTACTTC.

The J gene is TRBJ1-4, the V gene TRBV6-1, with 9 bases aligning to TRBD1. CDR1 is MNHNS, CDR2 SASEGT, per germline. The CDR3 has 14 residues. V trimming: 4 bases; J trimming: 8 bases; junction bases outside the gene matches: 5. The CDR3 coding sequence is TGTGCCAGCAGTGCGGGACAGGGTGAGGAAAAACTGTTTTTT. Protein sequence: CASSAGQGEEKLFF.

V usage is TRBV7-3 and J usage is TRBJ2-1; no firm D call. The germline CDR1 and CDR2 sequences are SGHTA and FQGTGA. Trimming shortened V by 5 bases and J by 6 bases, and 11 bases separated the two germline ends. The CDR3 totals 13 residues. This CDR3 is CASSHGWGNEQFF. Written as DNA, the CDR3 is TGTGCCAGCAGCCACGGTTGGGGCAATGAGCAGTTCTTC.

The chain joins TRBV27 to TRBJ1-5; unclear D gene. Germline lookup yields CDR1 MNHEY and CDR2 SMNVEV (reference sequence). The CDR3 is 14 amino acids. V lost 3 bases and J lost 0, with 6 bases in between. The CDR3: CASSFTNSNQPQHF. CDR3 nucleotides: TGTGCCAGCAGTTTCACAAATAGCAATCAGCCCCAGCATTTT.

This clone came up a few times. This chain uses TRBV19 with TRBJ1-2; D possibly corresponds to TRBD1 (6 bases). There are 15 residues in the CDR3. V lost 6 bases, J lost 1 base, and 15 bases lay in between. The germline gives CDR1 LNHDA, CDR2 SQIVND (reference sequence). CDR3 protein: CASSHGTPVNYGYTF. In DNA form, the CDR3 reads TGTGCCAGTAGCCACGGGACACCCGTTAACTATGGCTACACCTTC.

The chain uses TRBV7-8 and TRBJ2-7; D is uncertain. There are 11 residues in the CDR3. Per germline, CDR1 SGHVS and CDR2 FQNEAQ. The V gene lost 3 bases and the J gene lost 4 bases, with 4 bases spanning the gap. The DNA of the CDR3 is TGTGCCAGCAGCTTTAATTACGAGCAGTACTTC. Translating it yields CASSFNYEQYF. Filled out from reference TRBV7-8 and TRBJ2-7, the complete variable domain reads GAGVSQSPRYKVAKRGQDVALRCDPISGHVSLFWYQQALGQGPEFLTYFQNEAQLDKSGLPSDRFFAERPEGSVSTLKIQRTQQEDSAVYLCASSFNYEQYFGPGTRLTVT.

The J gene is TRBJ1-2, the V gene TRBV18, with 7 bases identical to TRBD1. The CDR3 extends over 17 amino acids. V gave up 4 bases and J gave up 3 bases; unmatched junction bases: 14. Germline assignment: CDR1 KGHSH and CDR2 LQKENI. The CDR3 region is CASSQTRQGTDHYGYTF. DNA for the CDR3: TGTGCCAGCTCACAAACCCGGCAAGGGACAGACCACTATGGCTACACCTTC.

This chain links TRBV25-1 with TRBJ2-2; TRBD2 matches at 16 bases. The CDR3 has 18 amino acids. Germline-derived CDR1 and CDR2 are MGHDK and SYGVNS. Trimming took 9 bases from V and 2 from J; bases not matched to a gene: 9. The CDR3 DNA sequence: TGTGCCAGTACCTCCGGGACTAGCGGGAGGGCCAACACCGGGGAGCTGTTTTTT. This codes for CASTSGTSGRANTGELFF.

The V and J genes are TRBV2 and TRBJ2-4; D remains ambiguous. The CDR3 has 13 amino acids. The germline V and J ends were trimmed by 3 bases and 6 bases, with 9 bases remaining between them. Germline V CDR1 and CDR2: SNHLY, FYNNEI. CDR3 sequence: CASSESWGNIQYF. The CDR3 bases are TGTGCCAGCAGTGAGAGTTGGGGAAACATTCAGTACTTC.

This rearrangement joins TRBV19 to TRBJ2-2; TRBD2 agrees at 13 bases. CDR1 LNHDA and CDR2 SQIVND come from the germline V gene (reference sequence). The CDR3 is made up of 16 amino acids. The trim removed 6 bases at V and 5 bases at J, leaving 6 bases unmatched. The CDR3 sequence is CASSGLAGVWTGELFF. The CDR3, as DNA: TGTGCCAGTAGCGGACTAGCGGGAGTTTGGACCGGGGAGCTGTTTTTT. The whole variable domain, filled in from reference TRBV19 and TRBJ2-2, reads DGGITQSPKYLFRKEGQNVTLSCEQNLNHDAMYWYRQDPGQGLRLIYYSQIVNDFQKGDIAEGYSVSREKKESFPLTVTSAQKNPTAFYLCASSGLAGVWTGELFFGEGSRLTVL.

The V and J genes are TRBV18 and TRBJ2-5; TRBD2 is a possible D gene (5 bases). Trimming cost V 4 bases and J 2 bases, with 14 bases left between them. Germline V gives CDR1 KGHSH, CDR2 LQKENI. This CDR3 comprises 15 residues. CDR3 sequence reads: CASSRLLADQETQYF. The DNA for the CDR3 is TGTGCCAGCTCACGACTTCTAGCAGATCAAGAGACCCAGTACTTC.

The chain employs TRBV28 and TRBJ2-5; D is possibly TRBD2 (6 bases). The CDR3 sequence is 15 residues long. V gave up 3 bases and J gave up 7 bases, with 18 bases separating them. Germline CDR1 MDHEN, CDR2 SYDVKM. CDR3 region: CASSFLRREVGTQYF. The CDR3 DNA follows: TGTGCCAGCAGTTTTCTTCGCAGGGAGGTTGGGACCCAGTACTTC.

The chain recombines TRBV10-2 with TRBJ2-2, with 7 bases matching TRBD1. V gave up 1 base and J gave up 7 bases; unmatched junction bases: 6. In germline, CDR1 is WSHSY, CDR2 SAAADI. This CDR3 comprises 15 residues. The CDR3 is CASSELKGAIGELFF. The CDR3 nucleotides are TGCGCCAGCAGTGAGTTAAAGGGGGCCATCGGGGAGCTGTTTTTT.

This chain links TRBV10-1 with TRBJ2-7; the D gene is possibly TRBD1 (6 bases). Germline assignment: CDR1 WNHNN and CDR2 SYGVQD (reference sequence). CDR3 length equals 14 residues. V was cut by 4 bases and J by 6 bases, with 16 bases left in between. The DNA for the CDR3 is TGCGCCAGCAGTGCCGACAGGTTATATGGCGAGCAGTACTTC. Protein product: CASSADRLYGEQYF.

CDR3 region: CASSFRGRLDGYTF. The CDR3, as DNA: TGTGCCAGCAGTTTTAGGGGGCGGCTCGATGGCTACACCTTC. The chain uses TRBV28 and TRBJ1-2; 7 bases agree with TRBD1. The V gene end was trimmed by 3 bases and the J gene end by 6 bases; junction bases not matched to a gene: 7. Germline-derived CDR1 and CDR2 are MDHEN and SYDVKM. CDR3 length: 14 residues.